This entry features one T cell receptor (beta chain) sequence. This clone was found a few times. Its antigen remains undetermined. No clone much larger than this one lies a single base away; base qualities are absent. As encoded in the germline V gene, CDR1 is SGDLS while CDR2 is YYNGEE. V is pared back by 4 bases and J by 3 bases, with 14 bases lying between the germline termini. From the cysteine up to the phenylalanine, the CDR3 has a length of 15 residues. Only the CDR3 DNA stays, 45 bases, in frame from base 1. The data were obtained in a study of cytomegalovirus exposure and HLA in healthy donors (dated 2017 in TCRdb). For the study in its entirety: According to an earlier analysis of a few hundred of the donors, about 179 million T cells yielded 100 million or so unique TCR beta sequences and 276 Gb of sequence data. Besides the first cohort of 500 to 700 subjects, a separate validation cohort made up of 90 to 150 different subjects was used. The genetic ancestry cluster associated with self-reported Caucasian donors included roughly four fifths of the 398 genotyped donors. Genome-wide SNP genotypes for about 60% of the roughly 670 donors were used in a later genetic analysis, which treated that subset as a discovery cohort. The later analysis used no new phenotypic data to find candidate immune exposures, relying instead on TCR beta sequences and their occurrence across donors. The number of donors typed differed by locus, with about 629-640 for A, B, C, DRB1 and DQB1, around 500 for DQA1, 600 to 610 for DPA1, and some 470 for DPB1. Among about 370 genotyped donors of the cohort, an average of around 250,000 unique TCR beta nucleotide sequences was sequenced per donor, of which approximately 19% were non-productive. Donor age, sex, ethnicity and CMV serostatus were compiled together with the repertoire data. Every repertoire in the discovery cohort had been generated on one and the same sequencing platform. A later analysis re-analyzed previously published TCR beta repertoires from 666 donors and added high-resolution HLA genotyping to study TCR occurrence patterns. Because of strong linkage in the cohort, four to six DR-DQ haplotypes were treated as single units for association and clustering. The aim of the study was to test whether cataloging public T cell receptors could identify signatures of past pathogen exposure. In an earlier analysis of 587 of the donors, high-throughput TCR beta sequencing was used to judge whether each TCR beta V gene segment behaved as functional or pseudogenic. To predict cytomegalovirus infection status, the study combined high-throughput TCR immunosequencing, statistical association of individual TCRs with disease status, and machine learning. Class I and class II HLA loci were covered by the typing at four-digit resolution. About 300 gigabases of sequencing data and approximately 80 million unique TCR sequences were included in an early release covering over 600 HLA-typed donors. The study used immunosequencing to profile the T cell repertoires of approximately 640 subjects and linked those repertoires to cytomegalovirus serostatus.

Libraries were built with the immunoSEQ multiplex PCR assay. A mixture of 60 forward primers for TCR Vbeta segments and 13 reverse primers for TCR Jbeta segments was used in the multiplex PCR. The CDR3 region of rearranged TCR beta genes was amplified from genomic DNA by a multiplex PCR assay. The Illumina HiSeq System was used to sequence the amplified TCR beta libraries as 87-base-pair reads. In the source study's methods: Across the 670 or so repertoires, a later analysis counted 75 million to 90 million unique TCR beta chains, 9.5 million to 12 million of which were shared by at least two donors. A nearest-neighbor algorithm error-corrected the raw reads and collapsed the reads into unique sequences, merging closely related sequences to remove PCR and sequencing errors. To assign V, D and J gene segments, CDR3 sequences were aligned to IMGT reference sequences. For a sequence to be retained, a match of at least six nucleotides to both a V gene segment and a J gene segment was required. Rearrangements were called productive when the CDR3 lacked stop codons and stayed in frame with V and J; all others were non-productive. Following IMGT convention, CDR3 was defined as the stretch from the second conserved V-encoded cysteine up to the conserved J-encoded phenylalanine. The earlier analysis of a few hundred of the donors excluded any sequence lacking an unambiguous match to a single V gene segment. An earlier analysis of a few hundred of the donors called V segments functional above 56.7% productive rearrangements and segregating when the between-donor standard deviation exceeded 5%. A statistical classification framework was developed to diagnose cytomegalovirus status using the catalog of TCR beta chain sequences. A later analysis assigned V and J genes by comparing TCR nucleotide sequences with IMGT/GENE-DB human TR gene sequences. Using the TCRdist pipeline, a later analysis assigned CDR3 sequences along with most-parsimonious VDJ recombination scenarios. In a later analysis, each TCR beta chain was defined by its CDR3 amino acid sequence together with its V-gene family, and reads without a unique V-gene family were excluded. A later analysis removed 500 to 600 highly shared, low-generation-probability nucleotide sequences to deal with suspected cross-contamination and a sequencing artifact. For each public chain, a later analysis derived a clonal expansion index from normalized ranks of inferred template counts within each repertoire. Generation probabilities in a later analysis came from a VDJ recombination model fitted to out-of-frame rearrangements, and those results were checked against IGoR. Hypergeometric tests were used in a later analysis to score TCR-TCR, TCR-HLA and TCR-CMV co-occurrence, with a repertoire-size bias correction applied to the TCR pairs. A later analysis estimated false discovery rates by permuting HLA or CMV assignments 20 times. In a later analysis, co-occurring TCRs were grouped using DBSCAN, and TCRdist sequence similarity was added for clustering within HLA-allele-positive subsets. Repertoires with fewer than 30,000 or more than 120,000 public chains were left out of co-occurrence clustering, as were five repertoires with anomalous nucleotide sharing. The table comes from immuneACCESS by way of TCRdb, which keeps in-frame sequences with V and J called. Part of the clones is missing from these tables; in studies checked, under half for an unresolved V gene and the rest for unknown reasons. That table is the source of V, J and clone size, and D and trimming were worked out from the DNA. This sample has some 110,000 clones in its table, and roughly 9.9% of those were observed once. 2.5% to 3.5% of the sample is held by the ten biggest clonotypes.

In total, roughly 670 healthy bone marrow donors made up the cohort. At the time of sampling, all cohort members were nominally healthy, though unrecorded immune exposures were likely present. The donor tested CMV seronegative and was one of the 352 seronegative cohort members. A peripheral blood sample was collected from each donor, and TCR beta sequencing was performed on peripheral blood mononuclear cells. Genomic DNA was extracted from the blood cell samples with the Qiagen DNeasy Blood Extraction Kit. Overall study outcomes, separate from this receptor: Linkage disequilibrium might explain the correlated functional status among segregating V segments, but an unknown experimental factor could not be ruled out. The 87-base-pair reads could not distinguish some IMGT-functional V segments, including TRBV6-2 and TRBV6-3, so those segments were excluded. Roughly uniform sequencing depth across donors was assumed in presence/absence analyses, although this assumption may not hold. Compared with the 666-donor mean, donors in an Asian-associated ancestry cluster had fewer N-insertions in productive TCRs, according to a later genetic analysis. At a false discovery rate of 0.05, a later analysis linked roughly 17,000 TCR beta sequences to specific HLA alleles. For the cohort, immune exposure information was limited to CMV serostatus. In a later analysis, the rate of TCR association differed among HLA loci, with DRB1 alleles having the most associated TCRs and HLA-C alleles having the fewest. Because counts were too low, around 18 rarely observed V segments, including chromosome 9 orphons, were left out of the earlier analysis of 587 of the donors. V-gene and J-gene trimming of TCR beta chains was associated with a missense DCLRE1C variant in a later genetic analysis, and the association was replicated in an independent cohort. Compared with equally common non-associated chains, HLA-associated TCR beta chains in a later analysis were more clonally expanded and had lower generation probabilities. This cohort had only TCR beta chains sequenced, and the lack of alpha or paired-chain data limited which features could be detected. A later analysis reported that several top co-occurrence clusters appeared linked to parvovirus B19, influenza, CMV and Epstein-Barr virus. According to a later analysis, most CMV-associated TCR beta chains appeared to be HLA-restricted, and the HLA associations seemed to be driven largely by CMV exposure. A further reported finding was that TCR beta sequences accurately predicted the HLA-A and HLA-B alleles for most subjects in the first cohort. The authors suggested that the approach could potentially be generalized to other disease states and immunological phenotypes. Because some donors lacked HLA typing at each locus, the association tests relied only on the typed subset. An earlier analysis of around 600 of the donors showed that most TCR beta V segments appeared in productive rearrangements either about 90% or about 30% of the time, which broadly matched IMGT annotations. A total of some 180 TCR beta chains were listed by the study as associated with cytomegalovirus. In vitro tests confirmed that a few of the cytomegalovirus-associated TCR beta chains recognize cytomegalovirus antigens. A group of highly shared sequence variants was considered likely to be a technical artifact of the sequencing pipeline. When HLA alleles, especially DR and DQ, strongly co-occurred, TCR associations were difficult to assign to individual alleles. Most TCR sequences were observed very rarely across donors, whereas some public TCRs were present in many individuals. In both the original and validation cohorts, the classifier was reported to diagnose cytomegalovirus status with high specificity and sensitivity.

The specimen was PBMCs. This clonotype was sampled from a man aged 25-45 years in good health and CMV-seronegative. The chain uses TRBV9 and TRBJ1-3, with the D segment identity uncertain. The DNA is as follows: TGTGCCAGCAGCTTCGGAACTACTCTTGGAAACACCATATATTTT. Its coded protein is CASSFGTTLGNTIYF.